This T cell receptor beta chain stems from a study of blood T cell repertoires in COVID-19. This CDR3 comprises 13 residues. V lost 2 bases and J lost 9, with 8 bases in between. Germline CDR1 and CDR2: SGHAT and FQNNGV. Measured with immunoSEQ multiplex PCR; TCRdb has only the in-frame clones, and not every one. The table records under 400,000 clones, about nine tenths of them present only once. This clonotype was sampled from a woman aged 25 to 39 who had been exposed to COVID-19. This chain joins TRBV11-2 and TRBJ1-6; D is ambiguous. Sequences were obtained from PBMCs or T cells enriched from blood (not recorded which). The CDR3 bases are TGTGCCAGCAGCTTACGGGGTTTTTCACCCCTCCACTTT. Encoded protein: CASSLRGFSPLHF.